A single sample gave rise to the 12 T cell receptor beta chains below, sequenced in a study of beta chain features in type 1 diabetes. Every bit of the isolated RNA underwent reverse transcription, so sequencing read expressed TCRB transcripts. Clones were sequenced by immunoSEQ multiplex PCR, and TCRdb holds only the in-frame ones, with some missing. Among 200,000 to 250,000 clones, approximately 10% were seen once, and the ten largest hold approximately 1.3%. Material for sequencing was central memory CD4+ T cells from blood. The receptors derive from a man between 18 and 35 years old in good health.

This clone was counted ten times or more. The rearrangement joins TRBV4-3 to TRBJ1-1; 7 nucleotides agree with TRBD1. Germline CDR1 and CDR2: LGHNA and YSLEER. This CDR3 is 13 amino acids long. V shed 5 bases and J 1 base; nucleotides not matched to a gene: 1. In DNA, the CDR3 is TGCGCCAGCAGCAGGGACAGGAACACTGAAGCTTTCTTT. Amino acids: CASSRDRNTEAFF.

This clone was counted between two and nine times. The chain recombines TRBV4-3 with TRBJ2-7; D is ambiguous. Trimming pared 0 bases from V and 0 bases from J, leaving 9 bases between. This CDR3 spans 15 amino acids. In germline, CDR1 is LGHNA, CDR2 YSLEER. Written as DNA, the CDR3 is TGCGCCAGCAGCCAAGAATCCACGTTCTCCTACGAGCAGTACTTC. Translation: CASSQESTFSYEQYF.

Comments on this clone: A much larger clone differs from this one at a single base, so this may be a read error. This chain uses TRBV6-1 with TRBJ2-7; D not certain. This CDR3 comprises 11 residues. Trimming removed 3 bases at V and 3 bases at J, with 3 bases between. Germline V gene sequence: CDR1 MNHNS, CDR2 SASEGT. The CDR3 region is CASSDIYEQYF. CDR3 nucleotides: TGTGCCAGCAGTGACATCTACGAGCAGTACTTC.

This clone was picked up many times. The sample has other DNA sequences that encode this CDR3 too. V is TRBV7-8 and J is TRBJ1-5; TRBD1 agrees at 7 bases. The germline gives CDR1 SGHVS, CDR2 FQNEAQ. This CDR3 comprises 16 residues. The ends lost 5 bases at V and 1 base at J; junction bases unmatched: 8. CDR3 region: CASSLLTGRSNQPQHF. The DNA of the CDR3 is TGTGCCAGCAGCCTCCTGACAGGGAGAAGCAATCAGCCCCAGCATTTT.

This chain links TRBV30 with TRBJ2-7; D uncertain. Germline V gene lookup returns CDR1 GTSNPN and CDR2 SVGIG (reference sequence). Trimming cost V 3 bases and J 4 bases, with 13 bases left between them. The CDR3 spans 13 residues. The CDR3 coding sequence is TGTGCCTGGAGCCCCACTCAGAGATACGAGCAGTACTTC. This codes for CAWSPTQRYEQYF.

The chain's CDR3 is CAWSLGVSNQPQHF. The DNA of the CDR3 is TGTGCCTGGAGTCTTGGGGTTAGCAATCAGCCCCAGCATTTT. The V call is TRBV30, the J call TRBJ1-5, with D unresolved. The V gene's germline CDR1 is GTSNPN and CDR2 SVGIG (reference sequence). V was pared by 2 bases and J by 0 bases, with 8 bases between. The CDR3 covers 14 residues.

V gene TRBV28 combines with J gene TRBJ2-7; possibly TRBD2 for D (6 bases). V lost 4 bases and J lost 4, with 23 bases in between. Germline V gene data show CDR1 as MDHEN and CDR2 as SYDVKM. The CDR3 runs to 17 residues. The CDR3 loop reads CASSWGRWGRPGYEQYF. CDR3 nucleotide sequence: TGTGCCAGCAGTTGGGGCCGTTGGGGGAGGCCCGGGTACGAGCAGTACTTC.

The sample holds a few counts of this clone. The sample has other DNA sequences that encode this CDR3 too. The CDR3 region has the DNA TGTGCCAGCAGTGGGGACAGCCTCTACAATGAGCAGTTCTTC. Its protein is CASSGDSLYNEQFF. The rearrangement joins TRBV2 to TRBJ2-1; 7 nucleotides match TRBD1. J was trimmed by 3 bases and V by 4 bases; bases with no gene match: 3. CDR1 SNHLY and CDR2 FYNNEI come from the germline V gene. The CDR3 runs to 14 residues.

In this sample, this clone turned up a few times. This rearrangement joins TRBV11-3 to TRBJ2-5; D uncertain. From germline, CDR1 is SGHNT and CDR2 YENEEA. V was shortened by 5 bases and J by 5 bases, with 15 bases between the two germline ends. The CDR3 covers 14 residues. CDR3 in DNA: TGTGCCAGCAGCCCCGGCCGGATGATGGAGACCCAGTACTTC. It codes for CASSPGRMMETQYF.

In its sample, this clone was seen a few times. The chain has TRBV5-1 and TRBJ1-2, with D unresolved. Germline V CDR1 and CDR2: SGHRS, YFSETQ. The CDR3 consists of 13 residues. Trimming removed 0 bases at V and 3 bases at J, with 6 bases between. CDR3 sequence (DNA): TGCGCCAGCAGCTTGGGACGGTACTATGGCTACACCTTC. It is translated as CASSLGRYYGYTF.

This clone was seen only once. The gene calls are TRBV30 and TRBJ2-5; the match to TRBD1 covers 9 bases. The CDR3 loop spans 15 amino acids. Germline CDR1 GTSNPN, CDR2 SVGIG (reference sequence). The ends lost 2 bases at V and 5 bases at J; junction bases unmatched: 9. CDR3 residues: CAWSSGQGQRETQYF. The CDR3 nucleotides are TGTGCCTGGAGTTCGGGACAGGGTCAGCGGGAGACCCAGTACTTC.

The J gene is TRBJ2-5, the V gene TRBV6-5; 8 nucleotides align to TRBD1. V trimming: 9 bases; J trimming: 3 bases; junction bases outside the gene matches: 9. Germline loops: CDR1 MNHEY, CDR2 SVGAGI. The CDR3 spans 14 residues. CDR3 nucleotides: TGTGCCAGGCCCCCGGACAGGGAGAAAGAGACCCAGTACTTC. Translated, it gives CARPPDREKETQYF.